This is a list of T cell receptor beta chains from one sample in a study of T-cell reconstitution after alpha-beta-depleted transplantation in children. Using its own MiXCR run on the PCR reads, TCRdb lists one record per CDR3 protein. This sample has about 210,000 distinct CDR3 sequences, with about a sixth found just once. Here the sequenced sample was PBMCs, mostly from graft donor cells, taken 360 days after TCRalphabeta/CD19-depleted stem cell transplant. The receptors originated from a male patient aged 2-15 years who had a stem cell transplant for acute lymphoblastic leukemia, so the T cells may come from the graft donor. Both conserved end residues are trimmed from each CDR3. Size tells how often a clone was seen (once, few, many) or the class of an expanded clone, and some rows leave it out.

TRBV20-1	TRBJ1-3	few	SARRHLSSGNTIY
TRBV2	TRBJ2-5	many	ASSEVTSETQY
TRBV19	TRBJ2-1	NA	ASSIEGAWNEQF
TRBV5-1	TRBJ2-5	many	ASSLVGTEETQY
TRBV4-3	TRBJ2-7	few	ASSPTGTRSYEQY
TRBV30	TRBJ1-5	NA	AWSPQDPGNQPQH
TRBV5-1	TRBJ2-7	NA	ASTALGTGGYEQY
TRBV4-2	TRBJ1-6	NA	ASSQDRFGRTSPLH
TRBV6-1	TRBJ2-1	few	ASRKIRDRPYNEQF
TRBV7-9	TRBJ1-4	few	ASSQSYRGRFEKLF
TRBV25-1	TRBJ1-3	few	ASSATGIGNTIY
TRBV5-1	TRBJ2-2	NA	ASVVGGNTGELF
TRBV4-2	TRBJ1-1	few	ASRMDRADTEAF
TRBV7-8	TRBJ1-6	many	ASSYLTGTGFNNSPLH
TRBV12-3/TRBV12-4	TRBJ2-2	few	ASTSASNTGELF
TRBV4-3	TRBJ2-5	few	ASSQGRRQLYQETQY
TRBV20-1	TRBJ2-1	many	SARGWVEDNEQF
TRBV6-2/TRBV6-3	TRBJ1-5	NA	ASSWSGVGQPQH
TRBV7-2	TRBJ2-2	many	ASSYQNTGELF
TRBV5-5	TRBJ2-7	NA	ASSLYYDSSSYEQY
TRBV29-1	TRBJ2-3	few	SVGGNTDTQY
TRBV5-5	TRBJ2-7	few	ASSSNRGLLYEQY
TRBV12-3/TRBV12-4	TRBJ2-2	few	ASSFRQGFGVRLF